This TCR beta chain was sequenced during a study of blood T cell repertoires in COVID-19. Overall study context: Samples of COVID-19 (acute and convalescent) were obtained from the United States, Italy and Spain.

The table came from immunoSEQ multiplex PCR; TCRdb's copy has only in-frame clones and leaves some out. Among 40,000 to 50,000 clones listed, just over 90% were seen once. This CDR3 spans 16 amino acids. Germline values: CDR1 MDHEN, CDR2 SYDVKM. Unmatched junction bases numbered 11, after V lost 5 bases and J lost 5 bases. The source is a man between 65 and 85 years old with acute or convalescent COVID-19. The chain joins TRBV28 to TRBJ1-5, with TRBD1 identical over 8 bases. The sample consisted of peripheral blood. The CDR3 DNA sequence: TGTGCCAGCAGTACGCCAGGGGGCACCTTCGATCAGCCCCAGCATTTT. Amino acid sequence: CASSTPGGTFDQPQHF.